One sample yielded the 32 T cell receptor beta chains listed below, sequenced in a study of CD8 T cells in ankylosing spondylitis. TCRdb itself ran the 5' RACE reads through MiXCR, one entry per CDR3 protein. The sample consists of about 350,000 distinct CDR3 sequences, 20% of them appearing once. What was sequenced was blood, either unsorted or a sorted T cell fraction (not recorded which). These receptors were collected from a male donor with ankylosing spondylitis or in good health (not recorded which).

This clonotype was counted ten times or more. The CDR3 sequence is CASSLGWDSAKNIQYF. The CDR3 nucleotides are TGTGCCAGCAGTTTAGGTTGGGATTCCGCCAAAAACATTCAGTACTTC. The rearrangement links TRBV12-3 or TRBV12-4 to TRBJ2-4; D gene unclear. V was clipped by 1 base and J by 1 base, with 11 bases between them. The CDR3 spans 16 residues.

The rearrangement uses TRBV12-3 or TRBV12-4 and TRBJ2-7; the D gene is possibly TRBD2 (5 bases). CDR3 length equals 13 residues. The V end was cut by 5 bases, the J end by 2 bases, with 10 bases between. The CDR3 bases are TGTGCCAGCAGTGAAGCGGTAGCCTACGAGCAGTACTTC. Encoded protein: CASSEAVAYEQYF.

The CDR3, as DNA: TGTGCCAGCAGTTTCAGCGGGGGGTACACCGGGGAGCTGTTTTTT. Amino acids: CASSFSGGYTGELFF. V usage is TRBV12-3 or TRBV12-4 and J usage is TRBJ2-2, with TRBD2 matching over 9 bases. J lost 3 bases, V lost 3 bases, and 2 bases had no gene match. CDR3 length equals 15 residues.

V gene TRBV20-1 combines with J gene TRBJ2-1, with 8 bases matching TRBD2. The CDR3 has 14 residues. The J segment lost 6 bases and the V segment lost 6 bases, leaving 10 bases of the junction unmatched. From germline, CDR1 is DFQATT and CDR2 SNEGSKA (reference sequence). CDR3 loop: CSAEDPGLVNEQFF. DNA of the CDR3: TGCAGTGCCGAAGATCCGGGACTAGTCAATGAGCAGTTCTTC.

V usage is TRBV15 and J usage is TRBJ2-6; D ambiguous. The CDR3 covers 15 residues. Trimming took off 5 bases at V and 0 bases at J, with 8 bases between the two ends. CDR1 LNHNV and CDR2 YYDKDF come from the germline V gene (reference sequence). The CDR3 region is CATSPGFSGANVLTF. The CDR3 nucleotides are TGTGCCACCAGCCCCGGATTCTCTGGGGCCAACGTCCTGACTTTC.

This clonotype was seen only a few times. CDR3 DNA: TGTGCCAGCACTGGTCTGGTTACAGATACGCAGTATTTT. This encodes CASTGLVTDTQYF. J is TRBJ2-3 and V is TRBV12-3 or TRBV12-4, with D unresolved. This CDR3 is 13 amino acids long. The germline V and J ends were trimmed by 7 bases and 3 bases, with 11 bases remaining between them.

This clonotype was seen only a few times. The rearrangement uses TRBV7-6 and TRBJ2-3; no clear D. The V and J ends lost 5 bases and 0 bases respectively, with 15 bases between them. The CDR3 has 16 amino acids. Germline loops: CDR1 SGHVS, CDR2 FNYEAQ. The CDR3 region is CASSPTQAPSTDTQYF. In DNA form, the CDR3 reads TGTGCCAGCAGCCCCACTCAGGCCCCTAGCACAGATACGCAGTATTTT.

V and J are TRBV25-1 and TRBJ2-7; D gene unclear. The CDR3 is 14 amino acids. Trimming took off 2 bases at V and 2 bases at J, with 10 bases between the two ends. Germline values: CDR1 MGHDK, CDR2 SYGVNS. The CDR3 DNA reads TGTGCCAGCAGTGAAGAGGTCATGCCCTACGAGCAGTACTTC. It encodes CASSEEVMPYEQYF.

This clonotype showed up many times. The genes are TRBV12-3 or TRBV12-4 and TRBJ2-7, with 7 bases identical to TRBD1. The V and J ends lost 3 bases and 3 bases, in that order; junction bases with no gene match: 2. This CDR3 has 13 amino acids. DNA for the CDR3: TGTGCCAGCAGTTTTGGGACAGTCTACGAGCAGTACTTC. Amino acids: CASSFGTVYEQYF.

The J gene is TRBJ2-7, the V gene TRBV7-3; either TRBD1 or TRBD2 may fit D (6 bases each). Looked up from germline, CDR1 is SGHTA and CDR2 is FQGTGA. V lost 4 bases to trimming and J lost 4 bases, with 14 bases between them. This CDR3 region has 14 residues. The CDR3 DNA reads as TGTGCCAGCAGCTCGGGGGCAGGGGAGTACGAGCAGTACTTC. Amino acid sequence: CASSSGAGEYEQYF. The complete variable domain, with remaining parts taken from reference TRBV7-3 and TRBJ2-7, reads GAGVSQTPSNKVTEKGKYVELRCDPISGHTALYWYRQSLGQGPEFLIYFQGTGAADDSGLPNDRFFAVRPEGSVSTLKIQRTERGDSAVYLCASSSGAGEYEQYFGPGTRLTVT.

The chain is built from TRBV5-1 and TRBJ2-5; 12 bases are shared with TRBD2. This CDR3 has 15 amino acids. Trimming removed 6 bases from V and 2 bases from J; junction bases left unmatched: 5. Germline V lookup: CDR1 SGHRS, CDR2 YFSETQ. The CDR3 nucleotides read TGCGCCAGCACTTCTAGCGGGGGGGGACAAGAGACCCAGTACTTC. As protein: CASTSSGGGQETQYF.

This clonotype was counted between two and nine times. The chain uses TRBV7-9 and TRBJ2-7; unclear D gene. This CDR3 contains 13 residues. V was shortened by 2 bases and J by 6 bases, with 11 bases between the two germline ends. Germline assignment: CDR1 SEHNR and CDR2 FQNEAQ (reference sequence). CDR3 in amino acids: CASSLPLGIEQYF. As DNA, the CDR3 is TGTGCCAGCAGCTTACCCCTCGGAATCGAGCAGTACTTC. Variable domain in full (rest from reference TRBV7-9 and TRBJ2-7): DTGVSQNPRHKITKRGQNVTFRCDPISEHNRLYWYRQTLGQGPEFLTYFQNEAQLEKSRLLSDRFSAERPKGSFSTLEIQRTEQGDSAMYLCASSLPLGIEQYFGPGTRLTVT.

This clonotype came up a few times. V and J are TRBV27 and TRBJ2-2; 8 nucleotides line up with TRBD2. Germline lookup yields CDR1 MNHEY and CDR2 SMNVEV (reference sequence). This CDR3 is 16 amino acids long. Trimming cost V 7 bases and J 0 bases; bases outside gene matches: 7. The CDR3 region is CASNAELAANTGELFF. The CDR3 DNA sequence: TGTGCCAGCAACGCTGAACTAGCGGCGAACACCGGGGAGCTGTTTTTT.

The chain is built from TRBV2 and TRBJ2-1, with 9 bases lining up with TRBD1. V dropped 5 bases and J dropped 2; count of bases not matched to a gene: 28. Germline V gene data show CDR1 as SNHLY and CDR2 as FYNNEI. The CDR3 is 23 residues long. CDR3 sequence: CASSQIGSLPGQGGSPTYNEQFF. CDR3 DNA: TGTGCCAGCAGTCAAATAGGGTCCCTCCCGGGACAGGGTGGTTCTCCCACCTACAATGAGCAGTTCTTC.

This clonotype was seen only a few times. V and J are TRBV5-1 and TRBJ1-4; the D is unclear. With 8 bases removed from V and 8 bases from J, the gap between germline ends came to 16 bases. Germline V CDR1 and CDR2: SGHRS, YFSETQ. This CDR3 region has 13 residues. In DNA, the CDR3 is TGCGCCAGGGCGGGCAGGCCGGGGGAAAAACTGTTTTTT. Its translation is CARAGRPGEKLFF.

The chain has TRBV12-3 or TRBV12-4 and TRBJ1-6; the match to TRBD1 covers 9 bases. V shed 6 bases, J shed 10 bases, and the junction held 16 bases outside the gene matches. This CDR3 is 17 amino acids long. DNA of the CDR3: TGTGCCAGCAGCTCTACCACCCGGACAGGGGAACGATCACCCCTCCACTTT. The encoded protein is CASSSTTRTGERSPLHF.

As DNA, the CDR3 is TGTGCCAGCAGTGGGACATTACCCTACGAGCAGTACTTC. Encoded protein: CASSGTLPYEQYF. This chain uses TRBV2 with TRBJ2-7; D might be TRBD1 (5 bases). The V end was cut by 4 bases, the J end by 2 bases, with 9 bases between. CDR3 length equals 13 residues. CDR1 is SNHLY, CDR2 FYNNEI, per germline. The full variable domain, with the rest looked up from reference TRBV2 and TRBJ2-7, is EPEVTQTPSHQVTQMGQEVILRCVPISNHLYFYWYRQILGQKVEFLVSFYNNEISEKSEIFDDQFSVERPDGSNFTLKIRSTKLEDSAMYFCASSGTLPYEQYFGPGTRLTVT.

This clonotype showed up just a few times. This chain links TRBV12-3 or TRBV12-4 with TRBJ2-7; the D is unclear. Trimming cost V 0 bases and J 6 bases, with 6 bases left between them. The CDR3 is 12 residues long. CDR3 loop: CASSLATVEQYF. The CDR3 DNA is TGTGCCAGCAGTTTAGCCACGGTCGAGCAGTACTTC.

This chain uses TRBV5-1 with TRBJ2-7, with TRBD1 as a possible D gene (7 bases). Germline V gives CDR1 SGHRS, CDR2 YFSETQ. The length of the CDR3 is 16 residues. V was trimmed by 0 bases and J by 6 bases, leaving 19 bases between them. The CDR3 spells CASSLEGPQGGGEQYF. CDR3 coding DNA: TGCGCCAGCAGCTTGGAGGGACCTCAGGGGGGCGGCGAGCAGTACTTC.

This clonotype has a handful of counts. The CDR3 loop is CASRPLGTDTQYF. DNA of the CDR3: TGTGCCAGCAGACCCCTGGGGACAGATACGCAGTATTTT. The chain joins TRBV12-3 or TRBV12-4 to TRBJ2-3; D unresolved. Deletions cut 6 bases from V and 3 bases from J, with 10 bases between. CDR3 size: 13 residues.

The chain recombines TRBV5-5 with TRBJ2-7; D perhaps matches TRBD1 (6 bases). CDR1 is SGHKS, CDR2 YYEKEE, per germline (reference sequence). This CDR3 has 14 residues. The V end lost 0 bases, the J end lost 6 bases, and 13 bases lay between the germline ends. Here the CDR3 reads CASSLADRYIEQYF. CDR3 DNA: TGTGCCAGCAGCTTGGCCGACAGGTATATCGAGCAGTACTTC.

The genes are TRBV28 and TRBJ2-7; TRBD2 agrees at 10 bases. The CDR3 consists of 14 residues. Unmatched junction bases numbered 7, after V lost 5 bases and J lost 6 bases. Germline lookup yields CDR1 MDHEN and CDR2 SYDVKM. The CDR3 loop reads CASSRTSGPLEQYF. CDR3 DNA: TGTGCCAGCAGTCGGACTAGCGGACCCCTCGAGCAGTACTTC. Full variable domain (missing parts from reference TRBV28 and TRBJ2-7): DVKVTQSSRYLVKRTGEKVFLECVQDMDHENMFWYRQDPGLGLRLIYFSYDVKMKEKGDIPEGYSVSREKKERFSLILESASTNQTSMYLCASSRTSGPLEQYFGPGTRLTVT.

The chain carries TRBV3-1 and TRBJ2-7; tentative D call: TRBD2 (5 bases). V was clipped by 1 base and J by 2 bases, with 9 bases between them. Germline V CDR1 and CDR2: LGHDT, YNNKEL (reference sequence). CDR3 length: 14 residues. CDR3: CASSQGRKAYEQYF. CDR3 in DNA: TGTGCCAGCAGCCAAGGGAGGAAGGCCTACGAGCAGTACTTC.

This clonotype was observed a handful of times. DNA for the CDR3: TGTGCCACCAGAGGTCCTGAGGGTGGGTATTATTACGAGCAGTACTTC. Protein product: CATRGPEGGYYYEQYF. The chain recombines TRBV15 with TRBJ2-7; maybe TRBD2 (5 bases). The CDR3 totals 16 residues. The germline gives CDR1 LNHNV, CDR2 YYDKDF (reference sequence). V was pared by 6 bases and J by 4 bases, with 22 bases between.

The rearrangement uses TRBV29-1 and TRBJ1-5; 8 bases map to TRBD1. Per germline, CDR1 SQVTM and CDR2 ANQGSEA. The CDR3 is 15 residues long. V shed 6 bases and J 3 bases; nucleotides not matched to a gene: 10. The CDR3 is CSVETGEGPNQPQHF. In DNA, the CDR3 is TGCAGCGTCGAGACAGGGGAGGGCCCCAATCAGCCCCAGCATTTT.

The table lists this clonotype with a few counts. The V call is TRBV4-1, the J call TRBJ1-2; D perhaps matches TRBD1 (6 bases). Germline V CDR1 and CDR2: MGHRA, YSYEKL. V was clipped by 2 bases and J by 7 bases, with 14 bases between them. The CDR3 extends over 14 amino acids. The CDR3 is CASSQPGTIAGYTF. The CDR3 DNA is TGCGCCAGCAGCCAACCCGGGACAATTGCTGGCTACACCTTC.

This clonotype was observed a few times. This chain connects TRBV27 to TRBJ2-1; TRBD1 aligns across 7 bases. The trim removed 10 bases at V and 6 bases at J, leaving 6 bases unmatched. Looked up from germline, CDR1 is MNHEY and CDR2 is SMNVEV (reference sequence). There are 12 residues in the CDR3. CDR3 region: CATKTGPNEQFF. As DNA, the CDR3 is TGTGCCACGAAGACAGGGCCCAATGAGCAGTTCTTC.

This clonotype showed up just a few times. The chain is built from TRBV3-1 and TRBJ2-1; perhaps TRBD1 as D (6 bases). Germline V gene sequence: CDR1 LGHDT, CDR2 YNNKEL (reference sequence). V was cut by 2 bases and J by 4 bases, with 9 bases left in between. The CDR3 spans 14 residues. The CDR3 DNA follows: TGTGCCAGCAGCCAAAGGACAGTATACAATGAGCAGTTCTTC. It translates to CASSQRTVYNEQFF.

The CDR3 nucleotides are TGTGCCAGCAGCCATACAGGGGAGGTCTACGAGCAGTACTTC. It specifies CASSHTGEVYEQYF. The chain recombines TRBV3-1 with TRBJ2-7; perhaps TRBD1 as D (7 bases). Trimming took off 3 bases at V and 3 bases at J, with 12 bases between the two ends. Germline CDR1 reads LGHDT; CDR2 reads YNNKEL (reference sequence). This CDR3 region has 14 residues.

This chain joins TRBV6-5 and TRBJ2-1; TRBD2 might be the D (5 bases). V was pared by 3 bases and J by 3 bases, with 9 bases between. The CDR3 contains 14 residues. The germline CDR1 and CDR2 sequences are MNHEY and SVGAGI. Here the CDR3 DNA reads TGTGCCAGCAGTTATTCCGGGGACTACAATGAGCAGTTCTTC. Amino acids: CASSYSGDYNEQFF.

This chain joins TRBV30 and TRBJ1-4; no definite D call. The CDR3 length is 12 residues. Germline V gene lookup returns CDR1 GTSNPN and CDR2 SVGIG (reference sequence). Trimming pared 0 bases from V and 5 bases from J, leaving 4 bases between. CDR3 DNA sequence: TGTGCCTGGAGTGTAGAGAATGAAAAACTGTTTTTT. Its translation is CAWSVENEKLFF.

The rearrangement uses TRBV2 and TRBJ2-5; no firm D call. CDR3 size: 12 residues. The V and J ends lost 1 base and 5 bases respectively, with 5 bases between them. Germline V CDR1 and CDR2: SNHLY, FYNNEI. CDR3 sequence reads: CASSEVGETQYF. DNA of the CDR3: TGTGCCAGCAGTGAAGTCGGGGAGACCCAGTACTTC.